The subject of this entry is one T cell receptor (beta chain). Its antigen is unknown. The TCR beta library used iRepertoire HTBI primers with Arm-PCR amplification of CDR3. TCRdb itself ran the multiplex PCR reads through MiXCR, one entry per CDR3 protein. Of about 420,000 distinct CDR3 sequences listed, roughly 15% were seen once; the top ten hold less than 30%. Time point indicated: newly diagnosed GD, antithyroid drugs for less than 3 months. PBMC-derived RNA was used for the TCR library. Graves' disease diagnosis followed American Thyroid Association guidelines. The V and J ends lost 6 bases and 3 bases, in that order; junction bases with no gene match: 7. Germline CDR1 reads LNHDA; CDR2 reads SQIVND (reference sequence). This CDR3 has 15 amino acids. This sample is part of a study of regulatory T cells in long-lasting Graves disease. Regarding the study as a whole: Persistent cases of Graves' showed reduced TCR diversity relative to newly diagnosed patients.

This same sample was also part of a study on T cells in Graves' hyperthyroidism and ophthalmopathy.

The receptor comes from a woman aged 18-29 years with Graves disease. This specimen was peripheral blood mononuclear cells (PBMCs), taken at new diagnosis, from a patient treated with antithyroid drugs. The genes are TRBV19 and TRBJ1-2; TRBD1 matches at 10 bases. The CDR3, as DNA: TGTGCCAGTAGACCGGATGGGACAGGGGACTATGGCTACACCTTC. Protein sequence: CASRPDGTGDYGYTF.